The 3 T cell receptor beta chains given below trace back to one sample, sequenced in a study of shared clonotypes between healthy human individuals. The assay was immunoSEQ multiplex PCR, and TCRdb's table has in-frame clones only and misses some. The profile shows about 2,500,000 clones, around nine tenths of them singletons. The sample comprised naive CD4+ T cells sorted from blood. As for subset: CD45RA+ positively selected. All receptors derive from a young man in good health.

This clone was detected only a few times. Other DNA sequences in the sample encode the same CDR3. The chain joins TRBV30 to TRBJ1-6; TRBD1 matches 7 bases. Trimming took 5 bases from V and 5 from J; bases not matched to a gene: 0. Germline CDR1 reads GTSNPN; CDR2 reads SVGIG (reference sequence). CDR3 length: 12 amino acids. The DNA of the CDR3 is TGTGCCTGGGACAGGGATAATTCACCCCTCCACTTT. Translating gives CAWDRDNSPLHF. The whole variable domain, remainder taken from reference TRBV30 and TRBJ1-6, is SQTIHQWPATLVQPVGSPLSLECTVEGTSNPNLYWYRQAAGRGLQLLFYSVGIGQISSEVPQNLSASRPQDRQFILSSKKLLLSDSGFYLCAWDRDNSPLHFGNGTRLTVT.

The rearrangement joins TRBV30 to TRBJ2-1; 11 bases match TRBD1. Per germline, CDR1 GTSNPN and CDR2 SVGIG (reference sequence). The trim removed 1 base at V and 7 bases at J, leaving 6 bases unmatched. This CDR3 has 15 residues. CDR3 nucleotide sequence: TGTGCCTGGAGTGCAGGACAGGGGGCGGAAAATGAGCAGTTCTTC. Its translation: CAWSAGQGAENEQFF.

V is TRBV7-2 and J is TRBJ1-2; D is uncertain. Germline V lookup: CDR1 SGHTA, CDR2 FQGNSA. The CDR3 is 14 amino acids. V gave up 1 base and J gave up 8 bases, with 14 bases separating them. Here the CDR3 reads CASSLGPQQRGYTF. CDR3 coding DNA: TGTGCCAGCAGCTTAGGACCCCAACAGAGGGGCTACACCTTC.